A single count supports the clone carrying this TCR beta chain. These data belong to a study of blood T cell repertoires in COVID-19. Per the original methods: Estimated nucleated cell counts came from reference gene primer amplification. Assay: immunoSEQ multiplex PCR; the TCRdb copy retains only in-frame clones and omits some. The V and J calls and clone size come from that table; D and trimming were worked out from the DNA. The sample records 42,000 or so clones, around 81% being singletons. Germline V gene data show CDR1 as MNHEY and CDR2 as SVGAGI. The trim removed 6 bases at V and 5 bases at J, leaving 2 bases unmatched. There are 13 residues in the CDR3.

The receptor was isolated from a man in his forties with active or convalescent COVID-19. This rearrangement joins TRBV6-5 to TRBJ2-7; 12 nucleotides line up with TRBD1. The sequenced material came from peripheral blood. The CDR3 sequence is CASSRDRGHEQYF. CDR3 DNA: TGTGCCAGCAGCCGGGACAGGGGGCACGAGCAGTACTTC.